Listed below are T cell receptor beta chains from one sample, sequenced in a study of blood T cells in healthy people across ages. Via MiXCR, TCRdb re-called the 5' RACE reads, giving one row per CDR3 protein. The data show some 1.5 million distinct CDR3 sequences, approximately 43% seen once. The sequenced material came from blood. Receptors originate from a woman between 18 and 29 years old in good health. CDR3s include the opening cysteine and the closing phenylalanine or tryptophan. A D gene is named only where the DNA matches it firmly. Expanded clones are given a class, and other clones once, few, many or no size at all.

cdr3_nt | cdr3_aa | v_call | d_call | j_call | clone_size
TGTGCCAGCAGTCGGGGGTATCTCAATGAGCAGTTCTTC | CASSRGYLNEQFF | TRBV6-1 | . | TRBJ2-1 | few
TGTGCCAGCACCCCCGGCACGGCCGCTAACTATGGCTACACCTTC | CASTPGTAANYGYTF | TRBV6-5 | . | TRBJ1-2 | few
TGTGCCAGCAGAGGGACGGCAATACCCACCGGGGAGCTGTTTTTT | CASRGTAIPTGELFF | TRBV7-2 | . | TRBJ2-2 | few
TGTGCCAGCAGCTTAGTGGGACAGGGAGAGGGGCAGTTCTTC | CASSLVGQGEGQFF | TRBV7-9 | TRBD1 | TRBJ2-1 | .
TGTGCCATCAGCGGCGACCCGGGACGGCTAAATTCACCCCTCCACTTT | CAISGDPGRLNSPLHF | TRBV10-3 | . | TRBJ1-6 | .
TGTGCCAGCAGTGAATTAACTGGGTACCAAGAGACCCAGTACTTC | CASSELTGYQETQYF | TRBV25-1 | . | TRBJ2-5 | .
TGTGCCAGCAACCCGGCTAGCGGGGGGACCTACAATGAGCAGTTCTTC | CASNPASGGTYNEQFF | TRBV6-6 | TRBD2 | TRBJ2-1 | .
TGTGCCAGCAGCTTAGGGGCTAGCGGGAGGACCAATGAGCAGTACTTC | CASSLGASGRTNEQYF | TRBV7-9 | TRBD2 | TRBJ2-5 | few
TGTGCCAGCAGCCCCCAGACTAGCGGGGGCCCTCATCCCTACAATGAGCAGTTCTTC | CASSPQTSGGPHPYNEQFF | TRBV3-1 | TRBD2 | TRBJ2-1 | .
TGTGCCAGCAGCCAAGAGGCCCGAACCACAGATACGCAGTATTTT | CASSQEARTTDTQYF | TRBV3-1 | . | TRBJ2-3 | .
TGTGCCAGCAGTGAAAGTCCCAGGAGCGGCCAGCCCCAGCATTTT | CASSESPRSGQPQHF | TRBV2 | . | TRBJ1-5 | few
TGCAGTGTCCTGGGGAGGGGGAGAAACAATGAGCAGTACTTC | CSVLGRGRNNEQYF | TRBV20-1 | . | TRBJ2-7 | .
TGTGCCAGCAGCTCCAGGACAGGGGGCGATTCTGGGGCCAACGTCCTGACTTTC | CASSSRTGGDSGANVLTF | TRBV11-2 | TRBD1 | TRBJ2-6 | .
TGTGCCAGCAGCCCCGGGACTGCCACCGGGGAGCTGTTTTTT | CASSPGTATGELFF | TRBV6-2/TRBV6-3 | . | TRBJ2-2 | few
TGCGCCAGCCGGACTAGTTTGAATGAGCAGTTCTTC | CASRTSLNEQFF | TRBV5-1 | TRBD2 | TRBJ2-1 | few
TGCGCCAGCAGCCAAGATCGGACCGCACAGGTCGATGAGCAGTTCTTC | CASSQDRTAQVDEQFF | TRBV4-3 | . | TRBJ2-1 | .
TGTGCCAGCAGACGCCGCAGGAGCAATGAGCAGTTCTTC | CASRRRRSNEQFF | TRBV6-2/TRBV6-3 | . | TRBJ2-1 | .
TGTGCCAGCATCCTGAGCCGGGACGCAACCTACAATGAGCAGTTCTTC | CASILSRDATYNEQFF | TRBV7-9 | . | TRBJ2-1 | few
TGTGCCAGCAGCTTGCACAGGGGACCCTCCTACGAGCAGTACTTC | CASSLHRGPSYEQYF | TRBV7-8 | TRBD1 | TRBJ2-7 | few
TGCGCCAGCAGCCAAGGCTTGTGGGGCGGGAGGGCTGAGCAGTTCTTC | CASSQGLWGGRAEQFF | TRBV4-3 | TRBD2 | TRBJ2-1 | few
TGTGCCAGCAGCCAACTGGGACAGACAACTAACTATGGCTACACCTTC | CASSQLGQTTNYGYTF | TRBV14 | TRBD1 | TRBJ1-2 | .
TGCGCCAGCAGCCAAGAGGGAACTAGCGGGTTCTACGAGCAGTACTTC | CASSQEGTSGFYEQYF | TRBV4-1 | TRBD2 | TRBJ2-7 | .
TGTGCCAGCTCGACGACGGCGACCCACAGCAATCAGCCCCAGCATTTT | CASSTTATHSNQPQHF | TRBV18 | . | TRBJ1-5 | few
TGTGCCAGCAGTTACGCGGCGGCCCAAGAGACCCAGTACTTC | CASSYAAAQETQYF | TRBV6-2/TRBV6-3 | . | TRBJ2-5 | few
TGCGCCAGCAGCTTGAGGGCAGCTGGCGAGCAGTACTTC | CASSLRAAGEQYF | TRBV5-1 | . | TRBJ2-7 | once
TGCAGTGCTAGAGGGGAACAGGTTGGATATGGCTACACCTTC | CSARGEQVGYGYTF | TRBV20-1 | . | TRBJ1-2 | .
TGTGCCACCCACCGGGGAGGGGCCCCGTATTTT | CATHRGGAPYF | TRBV2 | TRBD2 | TRBJ2-3 | .
TGTGCCAGCAGCTTAGCGGCTAGCGGGAGGATGGATGAGCAGTTCTTC | CASSLAASGRMDEQFF | TRBV11-2 | TRBD2 | TRBJ2-1 | .
TGTGCCAGCAGTCCCACCTCTAGCGGGGGGACGGAGACCCAGTACTTC | CASSPTSSGGTETQYF | TRBV7-2 | TRBD2 | TRBJ2-5 | .
TGTGCCAGCAGCCCAACAACCATTAGAGAGACCCAGTACTTC | CASSPTTIRETQYF | TRBV6-2/TRBV6-3 | . | TRBJ2-5 | .
TGCAGCGCCCTTGGGTCTAGCGAATACAATGAGCAGTTCTTC | CSALGSSEYNEQFF | TRBV29-1 | . | TRBJ2-1 | .
TGTGCCAGCAGCACTCGGACAGGGGAAAGGGGCACCGGGGAGCTGTTTTTT | CASSTRTGERGTGELFF | TRBV14 | TRBD1 | TRBJ2-2 | .
TGCAGTGCTGACCCCCCAAGGACAGGGGCGGAGACCCAGTACTTC | CSADPPRTGAETQYF | TRBV20-1 | TRBD1 | TRBJ2-5 | once
TGTGCCAGCAAACAGGGGCTGGAGAGCTACGAGCAGTACTTC | CASKQGLESYEQYF | TRBV27 | TRBD1 | TRBJ2-7 | few
TGCAGTGCTGGGGGGACAGATAGCTCCTACGAGCAGTACTTC | CSAGGTDSSYEQYF | TRBV20-1 | . | TRBJ2-7 | .
TGTGCCAGCAGTCACCAGGGGGCTGGGAGACAGTACTTC | CASSHQGAGRQYF | TRBV6-5 | TRBD1 | TRBJ2-5 | few
TGTGCCAGCAGTTTACAAAGCCGCGATGTTCAGTACTTC | CASSLQSRDVQYF | TRBV6-5 | . | TRBJ2-7 | few
TGTGCCAGCAGTGTCCGACACTCATACGAGCAGTACTTC | CASSVRHSYEQYF | TRBV27 | . | TRBJ2-7 | .
TGTGCCAGCAGCCAAGATACAAGGGGGCGCGACAATGAGCAGTTCTTC | CASSQDTRGRDNEQFF | TRBV4-2 | TRBD1 | TRBJ2-1 | .
TGTGCCAGCAACCCCCGGGGGGGATACACCGGGGAGCTGTTTTTT | CASNPRGGYTGELFF | TRBV6-6 | TRBD2 | TRBJ2-2 | .
TGCGCCAGCAGCGCAGGGGCAGGGTCTAATGAAAAACTGTTTTTT | CASSAGAGSNEKLFF | TRBV4-3 | . | TRBJ1-4 | few
TGCAGCGTCAAGCGGGGCCCCCAAGAGACCCAGTACTTC | CSVKRGPQETQYF | TRBV29-1 | TRBD2 | TRBJ2-5 | .
TGTGCCAGCAGTCCCGGCCCGACTACCATCCGCCAAGAGACCCAGTACTTC | CASSPGPTTIRQETQYF | TRBV25-1 | . | TRBJ2-5 | .